Below are 16 T cell receptor beta chains sequenced from a single sample in a study of blood T cell repertoires in COVID-19 (dated by TCRdb to about 2020). Receptor amplification or capture employed the immunoSEQ multiplex PCR assay. TCRdb re-hosts the immuneACCESS table, in-frame sequences only. Its copies lack some clones; in the studies checked, an unresolved V gene accounts for under half of them, and the cause for the rest is not known. Within this sample are about 42,000 clones, with roughly 90% of them counted one time only. 15% to 20% of the sample is taken by the ten largest. The source material was peripheral blood. All receptors derive from a man in his 70s with active COVID-19.

The V gene is TRBV6-5, the J gene TRBJ1-1, with D hard to call. This CDR3 spans 13 amino acids. Looked up from germline, CDR1 is MNHEY and CDR2 is SVGAGI. The V end lost 8 bases, the J end lost 4 bases, and 14 bases lay between the germline ends. The CDR3 region is CASRTSGGTEAFF. In DNA form, the CDR3 reads TGTGCCAGCCGGACGTCCGGAGGCACTGAAGCTTTCTTT.

The rearrangement joins TRBV7-2 to TRBJ2-2; D is uncertain. V was pared by 4 bases and J by 5 bases, with 11 bases between. Germline-derived CDR1 and CDR2 are SGHTA and FQGNSA. The CDR3 is 14 amino acids. CDR3 DNA: TGTGCCAGCAGCTCCTTACAGAGTACCGGGGAGCTGTTTTTT. This codes for CASSSLQSTGELFF. Combining the CDR3 with reference TRBV7-2 and TRBJ2-2 gives the whole variable domain GAGVSQSPSNKVTEKGKDVELRCDPISGHTALYWYRQSLGQGLEFLIYFQGNSAPDKSGLPSDRFSAERTGGSVSTLTIQRTQQEDSAVYLCASSSLQSTGELFFGEGSRLTVL.

This clone was seen a few times. The rearrangement joins TRBV28 to TRBJ1-5; 8 bases align to TRBD1. The CDR3 totals 14 residues. Germline V gene lookup returns CDR1 MDHEN and CDR2 SYDVKM. Germline trimming cut 4 bases from V and 6 bases from J; bases unmatched to any gene: 5. CDR3 sequence (DNA): TGTGCCAGCAGTTCGGACAGGGTGGGTCAGCCCCAGCATTTT. Protein product: CASSSDRVGQPQHF.

The gene calls are TRBV24-1 and TRBJ2-1; weak D call: TRBD2 (6 bases). Looked up from germline, CDR1 is KGHDR and CDR2 is SFDVKD. The germline V and J ends were trimmed by 0 bases and 5 bases, with 10 bases remaining between them. The CDR3 is 15 amino acids. CDR3 loop: CATSDLTGEHNEQFF. DNA of the CDR3: TGTGCCACCAGTGATTTGACGGGAGAACACAATGAGCAGTTCTTC.

The rearrangement joins TRBV7-9 to TRBJ2-7; tentative D call: TRBD1 (5 bases). CDR3 size: 15 residues. With 4 bases removed from V and 5 bases from J, the gap between germline ends came to 18 bases. Germline values: CDR1 SEHNR, CDR2 FQNEAQ (reference sequence). Here the CDR3 DNA reads TGTGCCAGCAGCTCCACGTCAGGGTTAGGACACGAGCAGTACTTC. Translation: CASSSTSGLGHEQYF.

The chain recombines TRBV5-4 with TRBJ1-3, with 8 bases fitting TRBD1. The J segment lost 4 bases and the V segment lost 4 bases, leaving 10 bases of the junction unmatched. Looked up from germline, CDR1 is SGHNT and CDR2 is YYREEE (reference sequence). The CDR3 has 16 amino acids. The CDR3 nucleotides read TGTGCCAGCAGCAGTACGCAGGGGGCGAAAGGAAACACCATATATTTT. Translating gives CASSSTQGAKGNTIYF.

The J gene is TRBJ2-5, the V gene TRBV3-1 (or the pseudogene TRBV3-2); 8 nucleotides align to TRBD2. V dropped 0 bases and J dropped 5; count of bases not matched to a gene: 17. CDR1 is LGHDT and CDR2 is YNNKEL in the germline V gene (reference sequence). The CDR3 consists of 19 residues. The CDR3 loop reads CASSQDGGLAGSQAETQYF. The CDR3 nucleotides are TGTGCCAGCAGCCAAGATGGAGGGCTAGCGGGCTCACAGGCGGAGACCCAGTACTTC.

The chain joins TRBV12-5 to TRBJ1-1; D may be TRBD1 (5 bases). V was cut by 4 bases and J by 3 bases, with 12 bases left in between. Germline assignment: CDR1 LGHNT and CDR2 FRNRAP. This CDR3 region has 14 residues. The CDR3 region is CASGSSGRHTEAFF. For the CDR3, the DNA is TGTGCTAGTGGTTCCTCAGGGCGCCACACTGAAGCTTTCTTT.

This clone was detected a few times. One end of the junction varies from germline; a read error may be responsible. The CDR3 DNA reads TGTGCCAGCAGTAACCCGGGACAGGGATGTTGTTTT. Translated, it gives CASSNPGQGCCF. The genes are TRBV6-2 or TRBV6-3 and TRBJ1-4; 9 bases agree with TRBD1. The V gene's germline CDR1 is MNHEY and CDR2 SVGEGT. CDR3 length equals 12 residues.

The chain uses TRBV19 and TRBJ2-1, with TRBD2 identical over 7 bases. The V and J ends lost 0 bases and 9 bases, in that order; junction bases with no gene match: 11. The CDR3 totals 16 residues. The germline gives CDR1 LNHDA, CDR2 SQIVND (reference sequence). The CDR3 protein is CASSIDHLAGVGEQFF. CDR3 sequence (DNA): TGTGCCAGTAGTATAGATCACTTGGCGGGAGTAGGTGAGCAGTTCTTC. Variable domain in full (rest from reference TRBV19 and TRBJ2-1): DGGITQSPKYLFRKEGQNVTLSCEQNLNHDAMYWYRQDPGQGLRLIYYSQIVNDFQKGDIAEGYSVSREKKESFPLTVTSAQKNPTAFYLCASSIDHLAGVGEQFFGPGTRLTVL.

CDR3 in amino acids: CASSLRRVSPLHF. The CDR3 nucleotides are TGTGCCAGCAGTTTACGGAGGGTCTCACCCCTCCACTTT. This chain uses TRBV12-3 or TRBV12-4 with TRBJ1-6; no clear D. Trimming stripped 2 bases from V and 10 bases from J, with 9 bases between. The CDR3 totals 13 residues.

This chain uses TRBV5-4 with TRBJ2-7; tentative D call: TRBD2 (6 bases). This CDR3 is 15 amino acids long. V shed 4 bases and J shed 3 bases, with 17 bases lying between them. CDR1 SGHNT and CDR2 YYREEE come from the germline V gene (reference sequence). The CDR3 DNA follows: TGTGCCAGCAGCCCCCGGGGCGGGGAGATCTACGAGCAGTACTTC. It encodes CASSPRGGEIYEQYF.

This chain links TRBV12-3 or TRBV12-4 with TRBJ2-4; no reliable D call. V was clipped by 5 bases and J by 9 bases, with 8 bases between them. This CDR3 region has 11 residues. DNA of the CDR3: TGTGCCAGCAGTCAGACAAGCATTCAGTACTTC. It encodes CASSQTSIQYF.

The CDR3 spells CASSGQGAFRGSPLHF. The CDR3 DNA reads TGTGCCAGCAGTGGTCAGGGTGCTTTCCGTGGCTCACCCCTCCACTTT. The chain recombines TRBV6-1 with TRBJ1-6; D is perhaps TRBD1 (5 bases). Germline V gene data show CDR1 as MNHNS and CDR2 as SASEGT. The CDR3 is made up of 16 amino acids. Trimming removed 4 bases from V and 10 bases from J, with 20 bases in between.

The J gene is TRBJ2-7, the V gene TRBV7-9, with a possible D match to TRBD2 (7 bases). V was pared by 5 bases and J by 3 bases, with 17 bases between. The CDR3 runs to 15 residues. Germline V CDR1 and CDR2: SEHNR, FQNEAQ (reference sequence). CDR3 sequence (DNA): TGTGCCAGCAGCCCCGGACGGGGGGCCTTCTACGAGCAGTACTTC. It encodes CASSPGRGAFYEQYF.

Within the sample, this clone is medium-sized (0.01 to 0.1%). This chain links TRBV5-1 with TRBJ2-1, with TRBD2 matching over 13 bases. This CDR3 comprises 17 residues. Trimming at V came to 4 bases and at J to 2 bases, leaving 6 bases not matched to a gene. CDR1 and CDR2 (germline): SGHRS, YFSETQ. CDR3 sequence (DNA): TGCGCCAGCAGCCTAACTAGCGGGGGGGCCGCCTACAATGAGCAGTTCTTC. Translating gives CASSLTSGGAAYNEQFF.